This T cell receptor beta chain was sequenced for a study of cytomegalovirus exposure and HLA in healthy donors. CDR3 size: 14 residues. Germline V CDR1 and CDR2: KGHSH, LQKENI. Losses at the gene ends were 5 bases for V and 4 bases for J; bases not matched to a gene: 6. In regard to this clone: Its antigen is as yet unknown.

Regarding the study as a whole: Analyses of presence/absence relied on an assumption of roughly uniform sequencing depth across donors.

PCR was performed using 60 Vbeta and 13 Jbeta primers. Measured with immunoSEQ multiplex PCR; TCRdb has only the in-frame clones, and not every one. The profile shows a few hundred thousand clones, roughly 80% of them singletons. This sequence originates from a man aged 25-45 years in good health and CMV-seronegative. The V call is TRBV18, the J call TRBJ1-1; 8 bases line up with TRBD1. Sequenced sample: PBMCs. For the CDR3, the DNA is TGTGCCAGCTCATCCACAGGGGGGGCCACTGAAGCTTTCTTT. The encoded protein is CASSSTGGATEAFF.